This T cell receptor (beta chain) was obtained from a study of vaccination effects on CD4 cells after COVID-19 (dated by TCRdb to about 2022). A note on the overall study: Post-vaccine samples across the study were collected a median of 72 days after the second dose, with a range of 14 to 241. SARS-CoV-2 spike-specific CD4+ TCR repertoires were compared before and after mRNA vaccination in COVID-19 convalescent patients and in infection-naive vaccine recipients. Cultures from other donors in the study were sequenced using the Oncomine TCR Beta short-read assay on an Illumina iSeq 100. The full study included roughly 10 COVID-19 convalescent patients and several SARS-CoV-2-naive healthy vaccine recipients. What the study reported, not specific to this receptor: Marked clonal contraction was observed in both infection-induced and vaccine-induced clones at late post-vaccination timepoints, consistent with waning T cell responses. In healthy vaccine recipients, vaccine-induced clones were almost all SARS-CoV-2 mono-reactive, with only 1 of 255 cross-reactive with common cold coronaviruses. The study was limited by a small number of convalescent patients and lacked early post-infection timepoints.

Trimming removed 0 bases from V and 2 bases from J, leaving 5 bases between the germline ends. The CDR3 starts with the cysteine, ends with the phenylalanine, and has 13 residues. Just CDR3 DNA is preserved here, 39 bases in frame from base 1. Based on the germline V gene, the CDR1 and CDR2 sequences are SGHRS and YFSETQ. In the ViraFEST assay, PBMC were stimulated with viral peptide pools, and TCR sequencing was then used to find antigen-specific CD4+ T cell clonotypes based on their expansion. After about 9 days of culture, CD4+ T cells were isolated with the EasySep CD4+ T cell isolation kit. Each participant received two doses of an mRNA SARS-CoV-2 vaccine, either BNT162b2 or mRNA-1273. The absence of prior SARS-CoV-2 infection in healthy vaccine recipients was confirmed by negative nucleocapsid antibodies before and after vaccination. Each well held more than 1.5 million PBMC cultured in IMDM containing about 5.4% human AB serum, 8.5 to 10 IU/ml IL-2 and gentamicin, along with 8 to 10 ug/ml peptides. On days 3 and 7, half of the culture medium was replaced with fresh IL-2-containing medium. Each peptide stimulation condition was cultured in triplicate wells unless otherwise noted. Using Ficoll-Paque Plus gradient centrifugation, PBMC were separated from whole blood and then either used fresh or cryopreserved at -140C. The spike proteins of SARS-CoV-2 and of the common cold coronaviruses HCoV-NL63, HCoV-OC43 and HCoV-229E were spanned by overlapping peptide pools. The QIAamp micro DNA kit was used to extract genomic DNA from the cultured CD4+ T cells.

Note on this clone: This clone's antigen is unknown. No much larger clonotype is one base removed from it; base qualities were not supplied.

The library was prepared using the immunoSEQ multiplex PCR assay. DNA from the CD4+ T cells that had been cultured and isolated underwent TCR beta CDR3 sequencing. Under the source paper's analysis protocol: Non-productive TCR sequences were discarded, and reads were trimmed to the CDR3 region, with only CDR3s of 7 or more amino acids retained. The MANAFEST web app was used to identify antigen-specific clonotypes by comparing expansion in peptide wells with expansion in reference cultures. Positive clones required FDR<0.05 expansion versus reference and all other wells, odds ratio above 5, and frequency above 0.1% in two replicate wells. Cross-reactive clonotypes were defined as significantly expanded in SARS-CoV-2 spike wells and in at least one common cold coronavirus spike condition. CDR3 similarity was assessed by Levenshtein distance with the stringdist R package, and unrooted trees were built with ape in R 3.6.1. The clones in this table, taken by TCRdb from immuneACCESS, are in-frame only. Not every clone is retained; where verified, under half of the shortfall comes from an unresolved V gene, and the cause of the rest is unknown. From that table come the V and J calls and clone size; the DNA was used to work out D and trimming. A total of 35,000 to 40,000 clones appear in this sample, roughly four fifths of them only once. Less than 2% of the sample rests with the top ten.

The receptor comes from a human donor who received a COVID-19 vaccine. Some clones in this sample may be carry-over from other donors' samples. Sequences were derived from CD4+ T cells from PBMCs cultured with HCoV-NL63 spike peptides, sampled after COVID-19 vaccination. Taken with the paper, the label for cell subset or site translates to: HCoV-NL63 spike overlapping peptide pool stimulation. The chain was built from TRBV5-1 and TRBJ2-5, with no confidently assigned D gene. The base sequence is TGCGCCAGCAGCTTGGGTAGGCAAGAGACCCAGTACTTC. Its protein product is CASSLGRQETQYF.